These 26 T cell receptor beta chains share one sample of origin, sequenced in a study of T-cell memory formation after mild COVID-19. MiXCR, applied by TCRdb to the 5' RACE reads, yields one record per CDR3 protein. The data hold under 250,000 distinct CDR3 sequences, with around 9.1% observed a single time. Sequencing was carried out using PBMCs or a T cell subset sorted from them (not recorded which). The origin of the receptors is a man aged 18 to 29 who had mild COVID-19 (a few samples of this study predate the infection). Cell type and time point are not known.

Only a few counts were recorded for this clonotype. The V gene is TRBV6-5, the J gene TRBJ2-7, with a tentative D call TRBD2 (5 bases). Trimming pared 0 bases from V and 3 bases from J, leaving 18 bases between. Germline CDR1 MNHEY, CDR2 SVGAGI. The CDR3 consists of 17 residues. CDR3 sequence reads: CASSYSRGSAQVYEQYF. CDR3 sequence (DNA): TGTGCCAGCAGTTACTCTCGAGGGTCCGCTCAGGTCTACGAGCAGTACTTC.

The table lists this clonotype with many counts. This rearrangement joins TRBV7-9 to TRBJ2-1, with D maybe TRBD1 (6 bases). V lost 7 bases and J lost 7, with 14 bases in between. Germline CDR1 SEHNR, CDR2 FQNEAQ (reference sequence). The CDR3 consists of 13 residues. CDR3 sequence (DNA): TGTGCCAGCAATAAGGGGGAGTGGAATGAGCAGTTCTTC. Translating gives CASNKGEWNEQFF.

The chain couples TRBV6-2 or TRBV6-3 to TRBJ2-1, with 8 bases that match TRBD2. This CDR3 has 12 residues. Germline V gene lookup returns CDR1 MNHEY and CDR2 SVGEGT. After removal of 6 bases from V and 14 bases from J, the junction contained 9 bases not matched to a gene. The CDR3 DNA reads TGTGCCAGCAGCCAAAGTGCGGGGGGAGAGTTCTTC. Its protein product is CASSQSAGGEFF.

This clonotype was seen a handful of times. The V and J genes are TRBV28 and TRBJ2-1; 9 bases agree with TRBD2. The germline CDR1 and CDR2 sequences are MDHEN and SYDVKM. V was pared by 6 bases and J by 4 bases, with 7 bases of the junction left unmatched. This CDR3 contains 15 residues. CDR3 sequence: CASRVAGAGYNEQFF. CDR3 in DNA: TGTGCCAGCAGGGTAGCGGGGGCGGGGTACAATGAGCAGTTCTTC.

This clonotype occurred a few times. This chain uses TRBV7-3 with TRBJ2-7, with a tentative D call TRBD2 (6 bases). Deletions cut 2 bases from V and 4 bases from J, with 15 bases between. CDR3 length: 15 residues. The germline V gene has CDR1 SGHTA and CDR2 FQGTGA. CDR3 in amino acids: CASSLGGVRWYEQYV. The CDR3 bases are TGTGCCAGCAGCTTAGGCGGGGTCAGGTGGTACGAGCAGTACGTC.

This clonotype was seen many times. The chain employs TRBV20-1 and TRBJ2-1; D possibly matches TRBD1 or TRBD2 (6 bases each). V was pared by 2 bases and J by 12 bases, with 20 bases between. The CDR3 loop spans 14 amino acids. Germline assignment: CDR1 DFQATT and CDR2 SNEGSKA (reference sequence). CDR3 sequence: CSARSPGAPPGQFF. The CDR3 DNA sequence: TGCAGTGCTAGAAGCCCGGGGGCTCCTCCGGGGCAGTTCTTC.

In this sample, this clonotype turned up many times. The chain recombines TRBV12-3 or TRBV12-4 with TRBJ2-7; D is undetermined. V dropped 5 bases and J dropped 3 bases, with 17 bases sitting between them. The CDR3 runs 15 residues. This chain's CDR3 is CASSPRPTKDYEQYF. As DNA, the CDR3 is TGTGCCAGCAGTCCCAGACCCACGAAGGACTACGAGCAGTACTTC.

This chain connects TRBV7-2 to TRBJ2-5; no clear D. Germline-derived CDR1 and CDR2 are SGHTA and FQGNSA. V was clipped by 3 bases and J by 1 base, with 15 bases between them. This CDR3 is built from 16 residues. CDR3 DNA: TGTGCCAGCAGCTTCAATGGGTTATGGGCCCAAGAGACCCAGTACTTC. Translated, it gives CASSFNGLWAQETQYF.

This clonotype has only a few counts. The chain combines TRBV28 with TRBJ2-2; no clear D gene. The V and J ends lost 3 bases and 0 bases respectively, with 2 bases between them. The CDR3 totals 13 residues. Germline CDR1 MDHEN, CDR2 SYDVKM. Written as DNA, the CDR3 is TGTGCCAGCAGTTTCTCGAACACCGGGGAGCTGTTTTTT. It yields the protein CASSFSNTGELFF. The full variable domain, rest sourced from reference TRBV28 and TRBJ2-2, is DVKVTQSSRYLVKRTGEKVFLECVQDMDHENMFWYRQDPGLGLRLIYFSYDVKMKEKGDIPEGYSVSREKKERFSLILESASTNQTSMYLCASSFSNTGELFFGEGSRLTVL.

The rearrangement joins TRBV2 to TRBJ1-2, with D perhaps TRBD1 (6 bases). The V end was cut by 1 base, the J end by 1 base, with 7 bases between. Germline lookup yields CDR1 SNHLY and CDR2 FYNNEI. The CDR3 has 14 amino acids. The CDR3 region is CASSEEGGNYGYTF. The DNA for the CDR3 is TGTGCCAGCAGTGAAGAGGGGGGTAACTATGGCTACACCTTC.

This clonotype has more than one count but fewer than ten. V and J are TRBV27 and TRBJ1-1; tentatively, D is TRBD1 (6 bases). CDR1 is MNHEY, CDR2 SMNVEV, per germline (reference sequence). V was pared by 7 bases and J by 2 bases, with 11 bases between. The length of the CDR3 is 13 residues. CDR3 nucleotide sequence: TGTGCCAGCAAAAGGGGGGACAACACTGAAGCTTTCTTT. This sequence encodes CASKRGDNTEAFF.

This chain uses TRBV5-1 with TRBJ2-3; D remains ambiguous. Trimming pared 5 bases from V and 0 bases from J, leaving 10 bases between. The CDR3 runs to 14 residues. CDR1 and CDR2 from the germline V gene are SGHRS and YFSETQ. CDR3: CASSRQLSTDTQYF. The CDR3 DNA sequence: TGCGCCAGCAGTAGGCAGCTTAGCACAGATACGCAGTATTTT.

The chain recombines TRBV5-5 with TRBJ1-1; tentatively, D is TRBD1 (5 bases). V lost 4 bases, J lost 5 bases, and 12 bases lay in between. CDR1 is SGHKS, CDR2 YYEKEE, per germline (reference sequence). This CDR3 is built from 13 residues. This CDR3 is CASSMLGRTEAFF. For the CDR3, the DNA is TGTGCCAGCAGCATGCTGGGGCGGACTGAAGCTTTCTTT. Full variable domain (outside the CDR3, taken from reference TRBV5-5 and TRBJ1-1): DAGVTQSPTHLIKTRGQQVTLRCSPISGHKSVSWYQQVLGQGPQFIFQYYEKEERGRGNFPDRFSARQFPNYSSELNVNALLLGDSALYLCASSMLGRTEAFFGQGTRLTVV.

The chain links TRBV12-3 or TRBV12-4 to TRBJ1-1, with D possibly being TRBD1 (6 bases). Deletions cut 6 bases from V and 3 bases from J, with 14 bases between. The CDR3 runs to 14 residues. This chain's CDR3 is CASSPRGAYTEAFF. DNA for the CDR3: TGTGCCAGCAGCCCACGGGGGGCATACACTGAAGCTTTCTTT.

The gene calls are TRBV9 and TRBJ1-1; D is ambiguous. The CDR3 loop spans 14 amino acids. The ends were cut back, 0 bases at V and 2 bases at J, with 8 bases in the middle. The germline CDR1 and CDR2 sequences are SGDLS and YYNGEE. CDR3 sequence (DNA): TGTGCCAGCAGCGTAGCCGTGGGAAACACTGAAGCTTTCTTT. Translated: CASSVAVGNTEAFF.

The chain is built from TRBV12-3 or TRBV12-4 and TRBJ2-7, with D possibly TRBD1 on 5 matching bases. Trimming removed 3 bases from V and 5 bases from J, with 8 bases in between. This CDR3 is built from 12 residues. CDR3 sequence (DNA): TGTGCCAGCAGTTTCGTCAGGGACGAGCAGTACTTC. This translates into CASSFVRDEQYF.

This clonotype was observed a few times. The CDR3: CASSLLTANTEAFF. Written as DNA, the CDR3 is TGCGCCAGCAGCTTACTAACAGCGAACACTGAAGCTTTCTTT. This rearrangement joins TRBV5-1 to TRBJ1-1; D unclear. CDR1 and CDR2 from the germline V gene are SGHRS and YFSETQ. The CDR3 contains 14 residues. Trimming took 2 bases from V and 1 from J, leaving 9 bases between them.

CDR3 sequence reads: CSARTGSSYEQYV. As DNA, the CDR3 is TGCAGTGCTCGGACAGGGAGCTCCTACGAGCAGTACGTC. The chain carries TRBV20-1 and TRBJ2-7, with 8 nucleotides matching TRBD1. J was trimmed by 0 bases and V by 5 bases; bases with no gene match: 3. The CDR3 extends over 13 amino acids. Germline V gives CDR1 DFQATT, CDR2 SNEGSKA (reference sequence).

This chain joins TRBV3-1 and TRBJ2-1, with 8 bases fitting TRBD1. This CDR3 is 15 amino acids long. CDR1 LGHDT and CDR2 YNNKEL come from the germline V gene (reference sequence). The trim removed 4 bases at V and 8 bases at J, leaving 10 bases unmatched. The CDR3 protein is CASSREWTGRDEQFF. For the CDR3, the DNA is TGTGCCAGCAGCCGCGAATGGACAGGGCGCGATGAGCAGTTCTTC.

The sample holds many counts of this clonotype. The genes are TRBV7-3 and TRBJ1-1, with D perhaps TRBD1 (6 bases). The V end was cut by 5 bases, the J end by 7 bases, with 11 bases between. CDR3 size: 12 residues. CDR1 is SGHTA, CDR2 FQGTGA, per germline. The CDR3 is CASSIQGGEAFF. CDR3 sequence (DNA): TGTGCCAGCAGCATACAGGGTGGTGAAGCTTTCTTT.

The chain links TRBV19 to TRBJ2-3; D is uncertain. CDR1 is LNHDA, CDR2 SQIVND, per germline (reference sequence). V was trimmed by 5 bases and J by 3 bases, leaving 12 bases between them. CDR3 length equals 14 residues. The CDR3 coding sequence is TGTGCCAGTAGTCCCCGGTCCGGGACAGATACGCAGTATTTT. Its protein product is CASSPRSGTDTQYF. The variable domain in full, with the rest retrieved from reference TRBV19 and TRBJ2-3, is DGGITQSPKYLFRKEGQNVTLSCEQNLNHDAMYWYRQDPGQGLRLIYYSQIVNDFQKGDIAEGYSVSREKKESFPLTVTSAQKNPTAFYLCASSPRSGTDTQYFGPGTRLTVL.

The V call is TRBV6-2 or TRBV6-3, the J call TRBJ2-5; D is perhaps TRBD2 (5 bases). V was trimmed by 7 bases and J by 4 bases, leaving 13 bases between them. This CDR3 contains 13 residues. Germline V gene sequence: CDR1 MNHEY, CDR2 SVGEGT. For the CDR3, the DNA is TGTGCCAGCACCCGGACTTCTCGAGAGACCCAGTACTTC. Its protein is CASTRTSRETQYF.

The sample holds many counts of this clonotype. The rearrangement links TRBV5-1 to TRBJ1-1, with TRBD1 matching over 10 bases. This CDR3 spans 14 amino acids. The germline V gene has CDR1 SGHRS and CDR2 YFSETQ. V lost 4 bases to trimming and J lost 3 bases; unmatched junction nucleotides: 3. DNA of the CDR3: TGCGCCAGCAGCGGGACAGGGGCCTACACTGAAGCTTTCTTT. Encoded protein: CASSGTGAYTEAFF.

This clonotype has a handful of counts. J is TRBJ2-7 and V is TRBV2, with D maybe TRBD2 (6 bases). The germline V gene has CDR1 SNHLY and CDR2 FYNNEI. The CDR3 length is 14 residues. The V and J ends lost 7 bases and 5 bases respectively, with 18 bases between them. CDR3 coding DNA: TGTGCCAGCACTCCGGCCGGGAGCTCGCACGAGCAGTACGTC. This encodes CASTPAGSSHEQYV.

This rearrangement joins TRBV6-6 to TRBJ2-2, with 11 bases lining up with TRBD2. The V gene end was trimmed by 6 bases and the J gene end by 7 bases; junction bases not matched to a gene: 7. The CDR3 totals 15 residues. Germline CDR1 and CDR2: MNHNY and SVGAGI (reference sequence). CDR3 sequence (DNA): TGTGCCAGCAGCCGAGGACTAGCGGGCGGCGGGGAGCTGTTTTTT. Its translation: CASSRGLAGGGELFF.

The chain uses TRBV20-1 and TRBJ2-3; D may be TRBD2 (6 bases). CDR3 length: 13 residues. Per germline, CDR1 DFQATT and CDR2 SNEGSKA (reference sequence). The V end was cut by 5 bases, the J end by 8 bases, with 17 bases between. The CDR3 spells CSAARDSRVTQYF. CDR3 DNA sequence: TGCAGTGCTGCCCGGGACTCCCGGGTTACGCAGTATTTT.